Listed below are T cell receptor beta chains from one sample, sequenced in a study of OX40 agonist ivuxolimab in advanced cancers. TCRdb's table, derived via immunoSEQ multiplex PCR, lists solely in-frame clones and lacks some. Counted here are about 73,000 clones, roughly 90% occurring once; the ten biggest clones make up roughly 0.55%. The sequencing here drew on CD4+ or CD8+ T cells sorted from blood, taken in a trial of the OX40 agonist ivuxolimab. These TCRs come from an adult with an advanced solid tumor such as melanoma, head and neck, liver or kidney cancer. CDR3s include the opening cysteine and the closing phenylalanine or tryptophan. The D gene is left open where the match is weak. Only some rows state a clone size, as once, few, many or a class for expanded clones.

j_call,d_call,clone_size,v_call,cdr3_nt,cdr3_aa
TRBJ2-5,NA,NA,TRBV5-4,TGTGCCAGCAGCTTGGTAGGGGGGGCGCGGGAGACCCAGTACTTC,CASSLVGGARETQYF
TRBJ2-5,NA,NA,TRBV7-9,TGTGCCAGCAGTAGTGGGTCATATCAAGAGACCCAGTACTTC,CASSSGSYQETQYF
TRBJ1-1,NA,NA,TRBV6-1,TGTGCCAGCAGTTATGAGGAGAACACTGAAGCTTTCTTT,CASSYEENTEAFF
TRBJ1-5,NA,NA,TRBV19,TGTGCCAGTAGTATTGTCGGAGGGGCGATGGGGCCCCAGCATTTT,CASSIVGGAMGPQHF
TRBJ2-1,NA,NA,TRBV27,TGTGCCAGCAGAGGCCGAGTTCCTATGACCTACAATGAGCAGTTCTTC,CASRGRVPMTYNEQFF
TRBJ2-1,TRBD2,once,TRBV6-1,TGTGCCAGCAGTCTACTAGCGGGAGGGCCCAATGAGCAGTTCTTC,CASSLLAGGPNEQFF
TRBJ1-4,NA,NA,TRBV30,TGTGCCTGGAGTGTGTACGAACTGTTTTTT,CAWSVYELFF
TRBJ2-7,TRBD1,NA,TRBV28,TGTGCCAGCAGCACCCCCGACAGGGTACGAGGGCAGTACTTC,CASSTPDRVRGQYF
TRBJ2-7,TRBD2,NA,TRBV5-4,TGTGCCAGCAGCTTTTCGGGGGGTAGCGAGCAGTACTTC,CASSFSGGSEQYF
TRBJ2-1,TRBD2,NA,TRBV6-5,TGTGCCAGCTCTCTAGCGGGGGGATACAATGAGCAGTTCTTC,CASSLAGGYNEQFF
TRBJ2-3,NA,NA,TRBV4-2,TGTGCCAGCAGCCAAGAGTTATCAGAGTATACGCAGTATTTT,CASSQELSEYTQYF
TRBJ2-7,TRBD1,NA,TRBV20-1,TGCAGTGCTCAGCAGGGGGCCGAGCAGTACTTC,CSAQQGAEQYF
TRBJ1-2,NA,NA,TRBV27,TGTGCCAGCAGTGCCCTCAGAGGGGGCTACACCTTC,CASSALRGGYTF
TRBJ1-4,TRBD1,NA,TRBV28,TGTGCCAGCAGCCCCCCGGGACAGGGAGCAACTAATGAAAAACTGTTTTTT,CASSPPGQGATNEKLFF
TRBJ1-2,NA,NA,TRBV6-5,TGTGCCAGCAGTTATTACGCAGACTATGGCTACACCTTC,CASSYYADYGYTF
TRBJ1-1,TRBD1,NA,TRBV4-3,TGCGCCAGCAGCCAGATGACAGGGGAACATGGTGAAGCTTTCTTT,CASSQMTGEHGEAFF
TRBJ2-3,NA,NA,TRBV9,TGTGCCAGCAGCAGGGAGACAGGCAAAGATACGCAGTATTTT,CASSRETGKDTQYF
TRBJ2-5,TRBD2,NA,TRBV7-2,TGTACCAGCAACCAGGGAGGGTCAGAGACCCAGTACTTC,CTSNQGGSETQYF
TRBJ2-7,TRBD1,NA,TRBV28,TGTGCCAGCAGCCTCGGGACAGGCTACGAGCAGTACTTC,CASSLGTGYEQYF
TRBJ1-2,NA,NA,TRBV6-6,TGTGCCAGCAGTTACGTACGGGATCCGGGCGGCTACACCTTC,CASSYVRDPGGYTF
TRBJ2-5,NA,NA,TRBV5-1,TGCGCCAGCAGCGGCGGGACCCAAGAGACCCAGTACTTC,CASSGGTQETQYF
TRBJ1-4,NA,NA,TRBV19,TGTGCCAGTAGTATTTTTCGTCAGGGACCTGAAAAACTGTTTTTT,CASSIFRQGPEKLFF
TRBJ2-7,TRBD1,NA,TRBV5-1,TGCGCCAGCAGGGAGTCCGGGACAGGGGGCCTCAACGAGCAGTACTTC,CASRESGTGGLNEQYF
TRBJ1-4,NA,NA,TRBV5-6,TGTGCCAGCAGCTTGGCAAATAGGGGTGAAAAACTGTTTTTT,CASSLANRGEKLFF
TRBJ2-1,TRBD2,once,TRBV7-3,TGTGCCAGCAGCTCCGGGACTAGCGGGATGCGGGAGCAGTTCTTC,CASSSGTSGMREQFF
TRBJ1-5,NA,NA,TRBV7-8,TGTGCCAGCAGCTTAGGACAGCTCAGGCCCCAGCATTTT,CASSLGQLRPQHF
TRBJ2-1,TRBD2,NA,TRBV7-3,TGTGCCAGCAGCTTAAATGGGGCTAGCGGGGTCCATGAGCAGTTCTTC,CASSLNGASGVHEQFF
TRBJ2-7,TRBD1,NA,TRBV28,TGTGCCAGCAGTCGAACAGGGGGCCACGAGCAGTACTTC,CASSRTGGHEQYF